These 3 T cell receptor beta chains were sequenced from one sample in a study of blood T cells in healthy people across ages. Sample-barcoded 5' priming and a J-beta primer mix drove a second PCR of 7 to 11 cycles. TCRdb redid the calling of the 5' RACE reads with MiXCR, one entry per CDR3 protein. The sample includes some 700,000 distinct CDR3 sequences, roughly 20% of them seen just once. The sample comprised blood. Receptor source: a man in his 70s in good health.

This clonotype was seen more than once but under ten times. This sequence joins TRBV29-1 and TRBJ1-2, with D possibly TRBD1 on 5 matching bases. V was trimmed by 1 base and J by 6 bases, leaving 21 bases between them. From germline, CDR1 is SQVTM and CDR2 ANQGSEA. The CDR3 runs to 16 residues. CDR3: CSVEASREALKHGYTF. In DNA, the CDR3 is TGCAGCGTTGAAGCAAGCAGGGAAGCCCTTAAGCATGGCTACACCTTC. Combining the CDR3 with reference TRBV29-1 and TRBJ1-2 gives the whole variable domain SAVISQKPSRDICQRGTSLTIQCQVDSQVTMMFWYRQQPGQSLTLIATANQGSEATYESGFVIDKFPISRPNLTFSTLTVSNMSPEDSSIYLCSVEASREALKHGYTFGSGTRLTVV.

The chain is built from TRBV29-1 and TRBJ2-3, with no clear D. CDR3 length: 12 amino acids. With 7 bases removed from V and 0 bases from J, the gap between germline ends came to 8 bases. The V gene's germline CDR1 is SQVTM and CDR2 ANQGSEA. The CDR3 nucleotides read TGCAGCGGGAAGGTTAGCACAGATACGCAGTATTTT. It translates to CSGKVSTDTQYF.

This clonotype was observed a few times. The CDR3 loop is CSASGGVYNEQFF. CDR3 DNA sequence: TGCAGTGCTAGCGGGGGGGTATACAATGAGCAGTTCTTC. The V and J genes are TRBV20-1 and TRBJ2-1; 8 bases fit TRBD2. The V and J ends lost 3 bases and 4 bases, in that order; junction bases with no gene match: 2. Germline V CDR1 and CDR2: DFQATT, SNEGSKA (reference sequence). The length of the CDR3 is 13 residues.